Listed below are T cell receptor beta chains from one sample, sequenced in a study of blood T cell repertoires in COVID-19. Measured with immunoSEQ multiplex PCR; TCRdb has only the in-frame clones, and not every one. Of roughly 190,000 clones listed, around 80% are singletons. Sequencing was done on a sample of PBMCs or T cells enriched from blood (not recorded which). Receptor source: a woman between 50 and 59 years old with acute COVID-19. Each CDR3 is given with its conserved first and last residue. D genes are given only for firm matches. Clone size is given for some rows only: seen once, a few or many times, or a class if the clone is expanded.

size	D	V	J	DNA	CDR3
once	NA	TRBV7-2	TRBJ2-5	TGTGCCAGCAAAGTCGGGGGGCCCCCAGAGACCCAGTACTTC	CASKVGGPPETQYF
NA	NA	TRBV4-2	TRBJ2-4	TGTGCCAGCAGCCAAGACGGTAAAAACATTCAGTACTTC	CASSQDGKNIQYF
NA	TRBD1	TRBV19	TRBJ1-1	TGTGCCAGTAGTTCCCAGGGGGGCACTGAAGCTTTCTTT	CASSSQGGTEAFF
once	TRBD1	TRBV5-1	TRBJ1-2	TGCGCCAGCAGCCGGGACAGCCTTCTTGGCTACACCTTC	CASSRDSLLGYTF
NA	TRBD1	TRBV7-9	TRBJ1-2	TGTGCCAGCAGCATGCCGGGACAGGGGAACGGCTACACCTTC	CASSMPGQGNGYTF
NA	NA	TRBV5-6	TRBJ2-2	TGTGCCGGCCCAAGATTCCCTGGGAGGTCGAACACCGGGGAGCTGTTTTTT	CAGPRFPGRSNTGELFF
NA	NA	TRBV28	TRBJ2-3	TGTGCCAGCAGTTTGGGGCCTCTTACGGATACGCAGTATTTT	CASSLGPLTDTQYF
NA	TRBD1	TRBV6-5	TRBJ1-2	TGTGCCAGCAGCCGCGGACAGGGGGGAGGCTACACCTTC	CASSRGQGGGYTF
few	TRBD1	TRBV9	TRBJ2-1	TGTGCCAGCAGCGTAGGACAGGGGGTAAACAATGAGCAGTTCTTC	CASSVGQGVNNEQFF
NA	NA	TRBV19	TRBJ1-1	TGTGCCAGTAGTATTGGAAGCGCATCGGTGAACACTGAAGCTTTCTTT	CASSIGSASVNTEAFF
NA	NA	TRBV9	TRBJ2-2	TGTGCCAGCAGCCCCCTCGGGGGTGGGGAGCTGTTTTTT	CASSPLGGGELFF
once	NA	TRBV10-1	TRBJ1-2	TGCGCCAGCAGTGACTCCGGGACTTACTATGGCTACACCTTC	CASSDSGTYYGYTF
NA	NA	TRBV27	TRBJ1-2	TGTGCCAGCAGTTTATCGAAGGCGGACTTACCCTATGGCTACACCTTC	CASSLSKADLPYGYTF
once	NA	TRBV4-1	TRBJ1-5	TGCGCCAGCAGCCAATTCAATAGCAATCAGCCCCAGCATTTT	CASSQFNSNQPQHF
NA	NA	TRBV29-1	TRBJ2-1	TGCAGCGTTGTGGGGGCGGAGACCCACAATGAGCAGTTCTTC	CSVVGAETHNEQFF
few	NA	TRBV12-5	TRBJ1-1	TGTGCTAGTGGTTCACAGCAGGGGAGTGAAGCTTTCTTT	CASGSQQGSEAFF
NA	NA	TRBV19	TRBJ1-2	TGTGCCATCCAGGACAGCGGCCCCTATGGCTACACCTTC	CAIQDSGPYGYTF
once	TRBD1	TRBV14	TRBJ1-2	TGTGCCAGCAGCCTGGGACAGGGGGCCCCTGGCTACACCTTC	CASSLGQGAPGYTF
NA	TRBD1	TRBV12-3/TRBV12-4	TRBJ1-1	TGTGCCAGCAGAGGGACAGCGAACACTGAAGCTTTCTTT	CASRGTANTEAFF
few	NA	TRBV7-9	TRBJ1-1	TGTGCCAGCAGCCCGACACCCAACACTGAAGCTTTCTTT	CASSPTPNTEAFF